A single sample gave rise to the 2 T cell receptor beta chains below, sequenced in a study of regulatory T cells in long-lasting Graves disease. To make TCR beta libraries, researchers used iRepertoire HTBI primers and Arm-PCR of CDR3 regions. TCRdb re-derived calls from the multiplex PCR reads in MiXCR, one entry per CDR3 protein. The sample contains around 430,000 distinct CDR3 sequences, roughly 23% of which appear only once. Time point in this sample: persistent/refractory GD, antithyroid drugs over 5 years with positive TRAb. Researchers made the TCR library from RNA that was extracted from PBMCs. This specimen was peripheral blood mononuclear cells (PBMCs), taken when the disease was refractory, from a patient treated with antithyroid drugs. The receptors originated from a female donor with Graves disease.

The chain links TRBV3-1 to TRBJ1-5, with D uncertain. This CDR3 is 13 amino acids long. Germline loops: CDR1 LGHDT, CDR2 YNNKEL (reference sequence). Trimming took off 1 base at V and 8 bases at J, with 9 bases between the two ends. The CDR3 DNA sequence: TGTGCCAGCAGCCAAGGATATTGGGAGCCCCAGCATTTT. Translated: CASSQGYWEPQHF.

V gene TRBV7-9 combines with J gene TRBJ1-5; no firm D call. This CDR3 has 13 residues. The germline CDR1 and CDR2 sequences are SEHNR and FQNEAQ (reference sequence). V was shortened by 7 bases and J by 5 bases, with 12 bases between the two germline ends. This CDR3 reads CASTDDTYQPQHF. CDR3 in DNA: TGTGCCAGCACCGATGACACTTATCAGCCCCAGCATTTT.